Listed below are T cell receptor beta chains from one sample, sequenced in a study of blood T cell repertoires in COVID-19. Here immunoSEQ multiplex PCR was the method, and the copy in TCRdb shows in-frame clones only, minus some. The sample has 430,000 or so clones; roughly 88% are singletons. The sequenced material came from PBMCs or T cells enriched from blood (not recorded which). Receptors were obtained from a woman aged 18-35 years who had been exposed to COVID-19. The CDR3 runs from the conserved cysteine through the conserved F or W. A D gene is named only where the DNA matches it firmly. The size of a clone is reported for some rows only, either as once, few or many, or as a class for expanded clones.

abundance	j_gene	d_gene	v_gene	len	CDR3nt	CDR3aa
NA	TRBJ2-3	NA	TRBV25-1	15	TGTGCCAGCAGTGATAGCGGTTCTAGCACAGATACGCAGTATTTT	CASSDSGSSTDTQYF
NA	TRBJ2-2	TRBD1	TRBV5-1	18	TGCGCCAGCAGCTTGGCCTCGGTGATACAGGGGATGCCCGGGGAGCTGTTTTTT	CASSLASVIQGMPGELFF
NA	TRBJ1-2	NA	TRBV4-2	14	TGTGCCAGCAGCCGGAACAGGGAGATCTATGGCTACACCTTC	CASSRNREIYGYTF
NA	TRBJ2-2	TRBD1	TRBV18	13	TGTGCCAGCTCGCAGGGGGCGAGCGGGGAGCTGTTTTTT	CASSQGASGELFF
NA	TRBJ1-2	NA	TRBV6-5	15	TGTGCCAGCAGCCGACTGGACAGTGGTAACTATGGCTACACCTTC	CASSRLDSGNYGYTF
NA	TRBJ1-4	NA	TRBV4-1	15	TGCGCCAGCAGCCAAGATCATTCCGGGGGGGGAAAACTGTTTTTT	CASSQDHSGGGKLFF
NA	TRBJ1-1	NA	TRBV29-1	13	TGCAGCGTTGAGGCTGGTCCCTTGGCTGAAGCTTTCTTT	CSVEAGPLAEAFF
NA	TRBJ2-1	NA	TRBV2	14	TGTGCCAGCACATACGCGGGGTCGTACAATGAGCAGTTCTTC	CASTYAGSYNEQFF
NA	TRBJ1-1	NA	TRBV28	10	TGTGCCAGCAGGGACAGAGAAGCTTTCTTT	CASRDREAFF
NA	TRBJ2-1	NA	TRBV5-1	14	TGCGCCAGCAGCGCTGGGACTTCCTACAATGAGCAGTTCTTC	CASSAGTSYNEQFF
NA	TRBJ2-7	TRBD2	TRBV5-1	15	TGCGCCAGCAGCCGTCTAGCGGGAGGGAATTACGAGCAGTACTTC	CASSRLAGGNYEQYF
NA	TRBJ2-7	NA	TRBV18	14	TGTGCCAGCTCCGCGGGGACAGTTACCTACGAGCAGTACTTC	CASSAGTVTYEQYF
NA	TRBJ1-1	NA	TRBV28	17	TGTGCCAGCAGTTTACTTGTGGTTGCAACCAGGAACACTGAAGCTTTCTTT	CASSLLVVATRNTEAFF
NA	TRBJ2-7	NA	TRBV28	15	TGTGCCAGCAGTTGGGTGGGAGCCGGGAATTACGAGCAGTACTTC	CASSWVGAGNYEQYF
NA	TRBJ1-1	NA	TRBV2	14	TGTGCCAGCAAGCAGGCCCGTCTGAACACTGAAGCTTTCTTT	CASKQARLNTEAFF
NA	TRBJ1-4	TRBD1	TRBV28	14	TGTGCCAGCAGCTCGGACAGGGGCTGGGAAAAACTGTTTTTT	CASSSDRGWEKLFF
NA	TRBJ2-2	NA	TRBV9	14	TGTGCCAGCAGCGCACCAGGGGTCACCGGGGAGCTGTTTTTT	CASSAPGVTGELFF
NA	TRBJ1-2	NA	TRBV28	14	TGTGCCAGCAGTTTAAAAGGGGGTAACTATGGCTACACCTTC	CASSLKGGNYGYTF
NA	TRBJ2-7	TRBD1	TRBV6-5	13	TGTGCCAGCACAGGTAAACAGGGGAACGAGCAGTACTTC	CASTGKQGNEQYF
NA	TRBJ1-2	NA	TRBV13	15	TGTGCCAGCAGCTTAGGAGGGGACTCCTTAGGCGGCTACACCTTC	CASSLGGDSLGGYTF
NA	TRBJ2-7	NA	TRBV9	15	TGTGCCAGCAGTCGTGGTATAGCGGCCTCCTACGAGCAGTACTTC	CASSRGIAASYEQYF
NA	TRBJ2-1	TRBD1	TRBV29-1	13	TGCAGCGTAGGACAGGGGTCGTACAATGAGCAGTTCTTC	CSVGQGSYNEQFF
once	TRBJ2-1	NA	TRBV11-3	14	TGTGCCAGCAGCTCGGACTCGTACTACAATGAGCAGTTCTTC	CASSSDSYYNEQFF